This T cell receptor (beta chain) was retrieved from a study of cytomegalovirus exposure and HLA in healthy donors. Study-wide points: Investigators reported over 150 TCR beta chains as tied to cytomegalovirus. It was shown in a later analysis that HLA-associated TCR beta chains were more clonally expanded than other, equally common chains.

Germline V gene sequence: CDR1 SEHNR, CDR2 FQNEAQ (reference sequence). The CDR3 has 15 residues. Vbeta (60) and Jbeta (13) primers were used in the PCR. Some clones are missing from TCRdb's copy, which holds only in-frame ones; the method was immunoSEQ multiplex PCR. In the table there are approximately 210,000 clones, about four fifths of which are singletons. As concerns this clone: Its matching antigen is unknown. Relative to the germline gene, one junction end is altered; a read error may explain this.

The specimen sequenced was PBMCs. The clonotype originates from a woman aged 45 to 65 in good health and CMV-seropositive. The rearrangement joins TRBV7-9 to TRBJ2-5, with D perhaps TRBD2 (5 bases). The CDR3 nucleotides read TGTTCCAGCAGCTCCTTTAGGTCCGGGGAGGAGACCCAGTACTTC. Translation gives CSSSSFRSGEETQYF.